The 18 T cell receptor beta chains presented below share a single source sample, sequenced in a study of blood T cell repertoires in COVID-19. Assay: immunoSEQ multiplex PCR; the TCRdb copy retains only in-frame clones and omits some. Seen here are 350,000 to 450,000 clones, roughly nine tenths observed once, and the top ten hold about 0.86%. The sequenced sample consisted of PBMCs or T cells enriched from blood (not recorded which). The receptors were sampled from a woman in her 40s who had been exposed to COVID-19.

CDR3 in amino acids: CASSQVSDRNYGYTF. The CDR3 nucleotides read TGTGCCAGCAGCCAAGTTTCGGACAGAAACTATGGCTACACCTTC. The V and J genes are TRBV3-1 (or the pseudogene TRBV3-2) and TRBJ1-2; the D gene is possibly TRBD1 (6 bases). Trimming removed 1 base at V and 2 bases at J, with 11 bases between. Germline V gene data show CDR1 as LGHDT and CDR2 as YNNKEL (reference sequence). The CDR3 is 15 amino acids.

The chain has TRBV13 and TRBJ2-4; D unresolved. Germline V CDR1 and CDR2: PRHDT, FYEKMQ (reference sequence). The CDR3 runs to 14 residues. V lost 1 base to trimming and J lost 3 bases, with 7 bases between them. The CDR3 DNA reads TGTGCCAGCAGCTTAGCGGCAGGCAAAAACATTCAGTACTTC. Protein product: CASSLAAGKNIQYF.

The rearrangement joins TRBV7-2 to TRBJ2-3; 8 bases agree with TRBD1. The CDR3 totals 15 residues. The V gene end was trimmed by 4 bases and the J gene end by 6 bases; junction bases not matched to a gene: 9. Per germline, CDR1 SGHTA and CDR2 FQGNSA. Written as DNA, the CDR3 is TGTGCCAGCAGCTCCCGGACAGGGCGACAGGATACGCAGTATTTT. This sequence encodes CASSSRTGRQDTQYF.

The chain employs TRBV5-1 and TRBJ2-2; D unresolved. The ends were cut back, 0 bases at V and 3 bases at J, with 9 bases in the middle. The CDR3 is 15 amino acids. The germline V gene encodes CDR1 SGHRS and CDR2 YFSETQ. The CDR3 nucleotides are TGCGCCAGCAGCTTGGGGCAGTTTGACACCGGGGAGCTGTTTTTT. It encodes CASSLGQFDTGELFF.

The chain employs TRBV5-1 and TRBJ2-2, with TRBD1 matching over 8 bases. V was clipped by 3 bases and J by 7 bases; unmatched bases: 5. The germline V gene encodes CDR1 SGHRS and CDR2 YFSETQ. The length of the CDR3 is 14 residues. The CDR3 DNA is TGCGCCAGCAGCTCGCAGGGGGCGGGCGGGGAGCTGTTTTTT. It yields the protein CASSSQGAGGELFF.

The chain links TRBV11-2 to TRBJ2-7; D is possibly TRBD2 (5 bases). V was trimmed by 1 base and J by 5 bases, leaving 6 bases between them. This CDR3 region has 12 residues. CDR1 and CDR2 from the germline V gene are SGHAT and FQNNGV. The CDR3 region has the DNA TGTGCCAGCAGCTTAGGAGGGAACGAGCAGTACTTC. This gives the protein CASSLGGNEQYF.

A word on this clone: Other DNA sequences of this sample code for an identical CDR3. The chain is built from TRBV19 and TRBJ2-7; 9 positions agree with TRBD2. The CDR3 has 14 amino acids. Germline CDR1 is LNHDA and CDR2 is SQIVND (reference sequence). The trim removed 6 bases at V and 0 bases at J, leaving 3 bases unmatched. The CDR3 DNA reads TGTGCCAGTAGCCCTAGCGGGGACTCCTACGAGCAGTACTTC. Translating gives CASSPSGDSYEQYF.

J is TRBJ1-4 and V is TRBV5-6, with 7 bases lining up with TRBD1. Germline CDR1 is SGHDT and CDR2 is YYEEEE. The ends lost 0 bases at V and 7 bases at J; junction bases unmatched: 12. The CDR3 has 17 residues. CDR3 sequence (DNA): TGTGCCAGCAGCTTGGCCCGGTCGAGGGGGCGCCTTGAAAAACTGTTTTTT. Protein product: CASSLARSRGRLEKLFF.

The rearrangement links TRBV7-2 to TRBJ1-2, with 7 bases fitting TRBD1. Looked up from germline, CDR1 is SGHTA and CDR2 is FQGNSA. V shed 6 bases, J shed 1 base, and the junction held 5 bases outside the gene matches. The CDR3 is made up of 14 amino acids. CDR3 residues: CASSMNRGNYGYTF. CDR3 DNA sequence: TGTGCCAGCAGTATGAACAGGGGTAACTATGGCTACACCTTC.

The chain combines TRBV30 with TRBJ1-2, with D possibly being TRBD1 (6 bases). The CDR3 runs 12 residues. Looked up from germline, CDR1 is GTSNPN and CDR2 is SVGIG (reference sequence). Trimming cost V 5 bases and J 6 bases, with 13 bases left between them. CDR3 loop: CAWVQGMHGYTF. In DNA form, the CDR3 reads TGTGCCTGGGTTCAGGGGATGCATGGCTACACCTTC.

The chain links TRBV19 to TRBJ2-1, with 7 bases lining up with TRBD2. The CDR3 is made up of 15 amino acids. Losses at the gene ends were 4 bases for V and 10 bases for J; bases not matched to a gene: 13. Germline lookup yields CDR1 LNHDA and CDR2 SQIVND (reference sequence). CDR3 protein: CASSTSPAGRGEQFF. CDR3 sequence (DNA): TGTGCCAGTAGTACCAGCCCGGCGGGGAGGGGCGAGCAGTTCTTC.

The chain carries TRBV7-9 and TRBJ2-1; 7 nucleotides align to TRBD2. The CDR3 extends over 16 amino acids. Germline CDR1 reads SEHNR; CDR2 reads FQNEAQ (reference sequence). The V and J ends lost 3 bases and 4 bases, in that order; junction bases with no gene match: 9. For the CDR3, the DNA is TGTGCCAGCAGCTTGTTAACGGGGGGAAGGTACAATGAGCAGTTCTTC. Protein: CASSLLTGGRYNEQFF.

In its sample, this clone was seen a few times. Other nucleotide sequences in the sample specify the same CDR3. V gene TRBV12-3 or TRBV12-4 combines with J gene TRBJ1-1, with D uncertain. The V and J ends lost 3 bases and 5 bases respectively, with 7 bases between them. This CDR3 is built from 12 residues. The DNA for the CDR3 is TGTGCCAGCAGTTTCCCCGGGACTGAAGCTTTCTTT. Its translation: CASSFPGTEAFF.

The chain employs TRBV9 and TRBJ1-1; D not certain. Germline V gene data show CDR1 as SGDLS and CDR2 as YYNGEE. CDR3 length: 15 residues. Between the trimmed V and J ends, which lost 4 bases and 0 bases, there was a span of 13 bases. The CDR3 is CASSPGSGLNTEAFF. CDR3 nucleotide sequence: TGTGCCAGCAGCCCAGGCAGCGGATTGAACACTGAAGCTTTCTTT.

V is TRBV27 and J is TRBJ2-1; 7 nucleotides match TRBD2. CDR1 is MNHEY, CDR2 SMNVEV, per germline (reference sequence). Trimming took 1 base from V and 8 from J; bases not matched to a gene: 20. The CDR3 is 19 amino acids. CDR3 sequence: CASSLYPPASGGIADEQFF. In nucleotides, the CDR3 is TGTGCCAGCAGTTTATACCCCCCGGCTTCGGGGGGAATCGCAGATGAGCAGTTCTTC.

The V call is TRBV28, the J call TRBJ1-1; D is uncertain. This CDR3 region has 14 residues. Trimming pared 1 base from V and 0 bases from J, leaving 6 bases between. Per germline, CDR1 MDHEN and CDR2 SYDVKM. For the CDR3, the DNA is TGTGCCAGCAGTTTATTGTCTTTGAACACTGAAGCTTTCTTT. Amino acids: CASSLLSLNTEAFF.

The chain recombines TRBV27 with TRBJ1-2, with 7 bases identical to TRBD1. Per germline, CDR1 MNHEY and CDR2 SMNVEV (reference sequence). The CDR3 consists of 17 residues. After removal of 2 bases from V and 1 base from J, the junction contained 10 bases not matched to a gene. The DNA for the CDR3 is TGTGCCAGCAGTTTAATCAGGGGGTCTAGCTTTAACTATGGCTACACCTTC. It encodes CASSLIRGSSFNYGYTF.

CDR3 sequence (DNA): TGTGCCACCAGTGCAGGGGTGGAGGACGAGCAGTACTTC. This gives the protein CATSAGVEDEQYF. The chain recombines TRBV24-1 with TRBJ2-7; possible D gene TRBD1, 6 bases. V was clipped by 5 bases and J by 5 bases, with 12 bases between them. In germline, CDR1 is KGHDR, CDR2 SFDVKD. This CDR3 has 13 amino acids.